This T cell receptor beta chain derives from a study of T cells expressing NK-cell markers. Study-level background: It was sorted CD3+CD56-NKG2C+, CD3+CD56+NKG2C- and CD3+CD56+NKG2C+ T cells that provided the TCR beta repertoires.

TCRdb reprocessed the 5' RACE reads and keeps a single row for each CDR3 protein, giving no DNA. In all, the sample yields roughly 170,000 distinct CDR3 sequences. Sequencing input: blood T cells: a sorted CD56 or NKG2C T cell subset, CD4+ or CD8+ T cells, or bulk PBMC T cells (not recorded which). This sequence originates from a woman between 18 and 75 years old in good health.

CDR3 amino acids: CASSQGLAGGGWYNEQFF. This rearrangement joins TRBV11-1 to TRBJ2-1; TCRdb reports TRBD2, a call that lacks DNA to check it against. The CDR3 totals 18 residues. The germline CDR1 and CDR2 sequences are SGHAT and FQDESV (reference sequence).